This is a list of T cell receptor beta chains from one sample in a study of T cell responses to AZD1222 COVID-19 vaccine. Data came from immunoSEQ multiplex PCR; TCRdb stores just in-frame clones and leaves some out. Counted here are 95,000 to 150,000 clones, 89% occurring once; the ten biggest clones make up more than 4%. The sequenced sample was peripheral blood, obtained on day 0 of AZD1222 vaccination. Receptors were obtained from an adult in good health. Each CDR3 is given with its conserved first and last residue. Each record gives: V gene, D gene, J gene, clone size, CDR3 DNA, CDR3 protein. D genes are given only for firm matches. Not every row has a clone size; where given, it reads once, few, many or a size class.

TRBV9	TRBD1	TRBJ2-3	few	TGTGCCAGCAGCGTACTAGGGGGCCCACCCACAGATACGCAGTATTTT	CASSVLGGPPTDTQYF
TRBV7-7	NA	TRBJ1-3	NA	TGTGCTAGCAGCCGACAGTTTTCTGGAAACACCATATATTTT	CASSRQFSGNTIYF
TRBV5-1	TRBD2	TRBJ2-3	once	TGCGCCAGCAGCACCGGACTAGCGGGAGACACAGATACGCAGTATTTT	CASSTGLAGDTDTQYF
TRBV28	NA	TRBJ1-3	NA	TGTGCCAGCATCGCCGGAAACACCATATATTTT	CASIAGNTIYF
TRBV12-3/TRBV12-4	NA	TRBJ1-4	NA	TGTGCCAGCAGCCCCTATTCGGAAAAACTGTTTTTT	CASSPYSEKLFF
TRBV2	TRBD1	TRBJ2-2	NA	TGTGCCAGCAGGAGAAATACAGGGGACACCGGGGAGCTGTTTTTT	CASRRNTGDTGELFF
TRBV5-1	TRBD1	TRBJ1-1	NA	TGCGCCAGCAGTAAGACAGGGTTGAACACTGAAGCTTTCTTT	CASSKTGLNTEAFF
TRBV10-1	NA	TRBJ2-3	NA	TGCGCCAGCAGTGACCGTCGGGGAGATACGCAGTATTTT	CASSDRRGDTQYF
TRBV2	NA	TRBJ1-3	NA	TGTGCCAGCAGTGACTCTAAGGTAGCTGGAAACACCATATATTTT	CASSDSKVAGNTIYF
TRBV6-5	NA	TRBJ2-7	NA	TGTGCCACCCAGGCAGGCCAGGGGCGTCACTACGAGCAGTACTTC	CATQAGQGRHYEQYF
TRBV7-9	NA	TRBJ1-3	NA	TGTGCCAGCAGCTCGGGGGGCGCGGGAAACACCATATATTTT	CASSSGGAGNTIYF
TRBV6-1	NA	TRBJ1-5	once	TGTGCCAGCAGTGAAAAGGGACCTAGGCCCCAGCATTTT	CASSEKGPRPQHF
TRBV28	NA	TRBJ2-6	NA	TGTGCCAGCACAGTCTCGGGGGCCAACGTCCTGACTTTC	CASTVSGANVLTF
TRBV5-1	NA	TRBJ1-2	NA	TGCGCCAGCAGGCGGGGATCCGATGGCTACACCTTC	CASRRGSDGYTF
TRBV6-5	NA	TRBJ2-2	NA	TGTGCCAGCAGTTACCAAAAAGGAACAACCGGGGAGCTGTTTTTT	CASSYQKGTTGELFF
TRBV30	TRBD1	TRBJ1-3	NA	TGTGCCTCTCGACAGGGAGGGGACACCATATATTTT	CASRQGGDTIYF
TRBV29-1	NA	TRBJ1-1	once	TGCAGCGTGGGGACATTCACTGAAGCTTTCTTT	CSVGTFTEAFF